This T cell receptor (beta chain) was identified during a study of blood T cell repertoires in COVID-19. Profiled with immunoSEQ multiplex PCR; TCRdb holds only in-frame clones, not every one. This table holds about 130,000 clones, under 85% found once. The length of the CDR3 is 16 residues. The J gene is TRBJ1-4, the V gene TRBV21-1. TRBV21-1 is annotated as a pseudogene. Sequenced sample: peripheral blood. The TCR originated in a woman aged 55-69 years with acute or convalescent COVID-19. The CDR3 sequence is CASSPPGRPVHEKLFF. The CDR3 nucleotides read TGTGCCAGCAGCCCCCCGGGTCGTCCTGTACATGAAAAACTGTTTTTT.